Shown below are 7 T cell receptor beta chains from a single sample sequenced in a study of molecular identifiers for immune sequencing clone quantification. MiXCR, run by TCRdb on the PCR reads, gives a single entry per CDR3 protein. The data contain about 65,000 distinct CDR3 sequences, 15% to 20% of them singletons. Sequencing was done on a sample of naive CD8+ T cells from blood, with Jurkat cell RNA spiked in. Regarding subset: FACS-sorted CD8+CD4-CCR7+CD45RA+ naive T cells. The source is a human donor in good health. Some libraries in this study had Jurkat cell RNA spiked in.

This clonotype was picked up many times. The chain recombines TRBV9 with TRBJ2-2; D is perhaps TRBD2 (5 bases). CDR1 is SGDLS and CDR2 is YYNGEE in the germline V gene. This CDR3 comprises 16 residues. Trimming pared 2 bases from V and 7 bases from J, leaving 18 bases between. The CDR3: CASSVSGGEVNGELFF. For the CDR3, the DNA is TGTGCCAGCAGCGTTTCCGGAGGCGAGGTGAACGGGGAGCTGTTTTTT.

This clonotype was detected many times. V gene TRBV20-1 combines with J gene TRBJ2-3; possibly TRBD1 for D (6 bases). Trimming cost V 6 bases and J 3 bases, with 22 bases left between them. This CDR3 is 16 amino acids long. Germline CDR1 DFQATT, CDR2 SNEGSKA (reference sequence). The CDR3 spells CSAKVYLRTETDTQYF. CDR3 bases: TGCAGTGCAAAAGTATATTTGAGGACAGAAACAGATACGCAGTATTTT.

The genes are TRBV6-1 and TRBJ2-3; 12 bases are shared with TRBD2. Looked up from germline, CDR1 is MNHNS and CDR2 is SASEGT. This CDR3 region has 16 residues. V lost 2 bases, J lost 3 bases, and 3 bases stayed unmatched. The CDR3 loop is CASSEWGTSGTDTQYF. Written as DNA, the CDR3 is TGTGCCAGCAGTGAATGGGGGACTAGCGGGACAGATACGCAGTATTTT.

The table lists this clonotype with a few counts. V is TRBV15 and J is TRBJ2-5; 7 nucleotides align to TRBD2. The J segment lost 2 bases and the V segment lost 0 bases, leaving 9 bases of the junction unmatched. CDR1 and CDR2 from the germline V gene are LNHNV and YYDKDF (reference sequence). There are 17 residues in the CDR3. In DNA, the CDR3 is TGTGCCACCAGCAGAGATCCTTCTCGGGAGGCACAAGAGACCCAGTACTTC. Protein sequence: CATSRDPSREAQETQYF.

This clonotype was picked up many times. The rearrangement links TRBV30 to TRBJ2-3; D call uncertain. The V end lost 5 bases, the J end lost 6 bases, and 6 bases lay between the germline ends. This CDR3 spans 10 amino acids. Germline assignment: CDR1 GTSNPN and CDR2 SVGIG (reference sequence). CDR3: CAWDGDTQYF. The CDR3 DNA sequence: TGTGCCTGGGACGGTGATACGCAGTATTTT. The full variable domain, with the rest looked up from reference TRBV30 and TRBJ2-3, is SQTIHQWPATLVQPVGSPLSLECTVEGTSNPNLYWYRQAAGRGLQLLFYSVGIGQISSEVPQNLSASRPQDRQFILSSKKLLLSDSGFYLCAWDGDTQYFGPGTRLTVL.

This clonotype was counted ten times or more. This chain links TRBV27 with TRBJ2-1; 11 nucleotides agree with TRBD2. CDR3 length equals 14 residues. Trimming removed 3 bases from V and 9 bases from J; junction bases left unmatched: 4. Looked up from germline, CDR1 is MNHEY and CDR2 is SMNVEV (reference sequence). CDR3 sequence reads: CASSFGLAGSEQFF. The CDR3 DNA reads TGTGCCAGCAGTTTCGGACTAGCGGGTTCTGAGCAGTTCTTC.

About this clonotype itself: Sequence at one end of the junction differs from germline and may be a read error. The CDR3 here is CASSLVGGNIQYF. CDR3 in DNA: TGTGCCAGCAGTTTAGTAGGCGGAAACATTCAGTACTTC. The rearrangement uses TRBV7-2 and TRBJ2-4; D unresolved. The CDR3 has 13 residues. Germline-derived CDR1 and CDR2 are SGHTA and FQGNSA.